This TCR beta chain was observed in a study of blood T cell repertoires in COVID-19 (dated by TCRdb to 2020 to 2022). With respect to the entire study: Collaborator samples came from the United States, Italy and Spain and covered acute and convalescent phases of COVID-19. The material from the prospective study consisted of cDNA or gDNA derived from T cells, B-cell-depleted T cells, or PBMCs. Subjects who had been exposed to COVID-19, were actively infected with it, or had recovered from it provided the deeply sampled blood TCRbeta repertoires that made up the dataset. The repertoires were made available in a free public database intended to serve as a resource for research on the immune response to SARS-CoV-2. Samples came from the ongoing ImmuneRACE study (first 160 participants) plus 1,254 subjects from 6 global collaborators. A de-identified subject ID, COVID-19 status, age in years and sex were almost always included in the sample metadata. Where available, HLA class I and class II types were taken from metadata supplied by the sample provider and were not determined by assay-based typing.

Concerning this clone itself: Its cognate antigen has yet to be identified. No much larger clonotype is one base removed from it; base qualities were not supplied.

The investigation overall reported the following: The amount of clinical and demographic metadata varied by source and participant and was provided uncurated.

Participants in the prospective study were aged about 18 to 90 years, lived in 24 United States geographic areas, and enrolled through a virtual design. To assign participants to cohorts, the prospective study relied on clinical history that participants themselves reported in a screening survey and a study questionnaire. Exposed participants were defined as having been in contact with someone with a PCR-confirmed or clinician-diagnosed COVID-19 case within 2 weeks of study entry. Each participant in the prospective study had whole blood, serum and a nasopharyngeal or oropharyngeal swab collected by mobile phlebotomists. Prospective study participants could optionally give additional blood draws and questionnaires over an approximately 2-month period. Before DNA extraction, prospective study blood samples were shipped either frozen or at room temperature. Reading from cysteine to phenylalanine, the CDR3 counts 15 amino acids. Left in the record is the CDR3 DNA by itself, 45 bases read in frame from the first base. After removal of 3 bases from V and 4 bases from J, the junction retains 9 bases not matched to a gene. For CDR1 and CDR2, the germline V gene lists SGHRS and YFSETQ.

The immunoSEQ Assay, a bias-controlled multiplex PCR, was used to amplify TCRbeta CDR3 regions from genomic DNA. As for how the authors treated the data: Within the assay, amplification of reference gene primers was used to estimate how many nucleated cells each sample contained. Sequence reads were collapsed and filtered to measure the absolute abundance of every unique TCRbeta CDR3 rearrangement. Productive Simpson clonality was computed per sample as the square root of Simpson's diversity index over productive rearrangements. Sourced from immuneACCESS, this table was stored by TCRdb with only in-frame sequences that have V and J called. A share of the clones is absent; for the studies checked, an unresolved V gene accounts for under half, and the remainder has no known explanation. V, J and clone size derive from that table, while D and trimming were established from the DNA sequence. The sample table lists about 250,000 clones, roughly 85% of them with a count of one. The biggest ten clones account for over 4% of the sample.

The sample was PBMCs or T cells enriched from blood (not recorded which). The TCR sequence derives from a man in his forties who had been exposed to COVID-19. This sequence uses TRBV5-1 and TRBJ1-1; the central 7 bases match TRBD1. The CDR3 has the sequence CASSSTGVGSTEAFF. The bases read TGCGCCAGCAGCTCCACAGGGGTCGGTAGCACTGAAGCTTTCTTT.